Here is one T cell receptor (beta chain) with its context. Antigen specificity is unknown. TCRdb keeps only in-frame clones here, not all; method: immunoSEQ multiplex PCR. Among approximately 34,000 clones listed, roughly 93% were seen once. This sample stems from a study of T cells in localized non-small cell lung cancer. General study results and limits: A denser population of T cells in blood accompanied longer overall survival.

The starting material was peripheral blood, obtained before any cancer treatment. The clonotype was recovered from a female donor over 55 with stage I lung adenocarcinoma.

Here the CDR3 DNA reads TGCAGCGCGAGGGGGACAAGGGAGACCCAGTACTTC. Amino acid sequence: CSARGTRETQYF. V gene TRBV29-1 combines with J gene TRBJ2-5, with D possibly matching TRBD1 (6 bases). This CDR3 has 12 residues. V lost 7 bases, J lost 5 bases, and 14 bases lay in between. Germline V CDR1 and CDR2: SQVTM, ANQGSEA. Full variable domain (outside the CDR3, taken from reference TRBV29-1 and TRBJ2-5): SAVISQKPSRDICQRGTSLTIQCQVDSQVTMMFWYRQQPGQSLTLIATANQGSEATYESGFVIDKFPISRPNLTFSTLTVSNMSPEDSSIYLCSARGTRETQYFGPGTRLLVL.